This TCR beta chain was identified during a study of shared clonotypes between healthy human individuals. In regard to this clone: The antigen is not known.

General study points: The diversity represented, both genetic and in exposure history, was limited by few donors.

Recent acute infections and vaccinations were absent in the healthy HIV-negative adult donors. Genomic DNA of every subset was divided equally among multiple immunoSEQ plates. Ten immunoSEQ deep assay plates held the unsorted PBMC DNA. Sequencing was performed with immunoSEQ multiplex PCR; in TCRdb, only in-frame clones are kept and a portion is missing. There are about 470,000 clones in the sample; roughly 80% occur only once, and under 15% lies in the top ten. Germline V gene data show CDR1 as MDHEN and CDR2 as SYDVKM. V was pared by 5 bases and J by 0 bases, with 14 bases of the junction left unmatched. The CDR3 has 18 residues.

The origin of this receptor is a woman in her forties in good health. Some clones in this sample may be carry-over from other donors' samples. The rearrangement uses TRBV28 and TRBJ2-7, with 9 nucleotides matching TRBD2. Sequenced material: PBMCs. The CDR3 loop reads CASSDYSPSGRSSYEQYF. Written as DNA, the CDR3 is TGTGCCAGCAGTGACTACTCCCCAAGCGGGAGGAGCTCCTACGAGCAGTACTTC. Variable domain in full (rest from reference TRBV28 and TRBJ2-7): DVKVTQSSRYLVKRTGEKVFLECVQDMDHENMFWYRQDPGLGLRLIYFSYDVKMKEKGDIPEGYSVSREKKERFSLILESASTNQTSMYLCASSDYSPSGRSSYEQYFGPGTRLTVT.